This TCR beta chain derives from a study of OX40 agonist ivuxolimab in advanced cancers. As to this clone: The target antigen is unknown.

CDR3 size: 14 residues. In germline, CDR1 is MRHNA, CDR2 SNTAGT. This table comes from immunoSEQ multiplex PCR, and its TCRdb copy is limited to in-frame clones, with some not included. The table has roughly 68,000 clones, more than 85% seen once; the top ten hold approximately 1.1%. Study findings and constraints: Clonal expansion in partial responders at 0.1-3.0 mg/kg ranked among the lowest. At doses 0.1 to 3.0 mg/kg, CD4+ and CD8+ clones expanded.

This receptor was identified in an adult with an advanced solid tumor such as melanoma, head and neck, liver or kidney cancer. The rearrangement links TRBV6-4 to TRBJ2-1; a possible D gene is TRBD1 (7 bases). The specimen was CD4+ or CD8+ T cells sorted from blood, collected in a trial of the OX40 agonist ivuxolimab. As DNA, the CDR3 is TGTGGGGGGGACAGTTACCCTGCCGACTATGAGCAGTTCTTC. It codes for CGGDSYPADYEQFF.